This T cell receptor beta chain emerged from a study of T cells after posttransplantation cyclophosphamide. Study findings and constraints: Donor CD8+ memory clones often dominated recipient blood repertoires at later times. TRB clonality was highly associated with recipient CMV seropositivity and reactivation. Skin or GI-infiltrating T cells shared few TRB sequences with blood.

Cyclophosphamide on days +3 and +4 followed busulfan-fludarabine conditioning and a marrow graft. Libraries were prepared by immunoSEQ multiplex PCR; TCRdb keeps only in-frame clonotypes and omits some of them. Of 15,000 to 20,000 clones detected, roughly nine tenths appear once; the ten largest clones hold 7.3%. As concerns this clone: Its antigen is not identified.

Germline-derived CDR1 and CDR2 are KGHSH and LQKENI. Trimming took 2 bases from V and 10 from J, leaving 21 bases between them. The CDR3 contains 15 residues. This chain joins TRBV18 and TRBJ2-7; tentatively, D is TRBD1 (5 bases). The input for sequencing was PBMCs, taken after allogeneic stem cell transplant with posttransplant cyclophosphamide. The source is a female patient aged 35-55 years who received an allogeneic stem cell transplant from a related donor, was CMV-positive, and had no GVHD. Some T cells may have come from the graft donor. The CDR3 region is CASSPISTGELDQYF. For the CDR3, the DNA is TGTGCCAGCTCACCAATTTCCACAGGCGAATTAGACCAGTACTTC.